This T cell receptor beta chain was identified during a study of cytomegalovirus exposure and HLA in healthy donors. With 60 Vbeta and 13 Jbeta primers, the PCR was carried out. Here immunoSEQ multiplex PCR was the method, and the copy in TCRdb shows in-frame clones only, minus some. The table includes some 200,000 clones, 80% detected once. Details on this clone: Its antigen is still unknown.

Findings of the study overall: Reports state that TCR beta sequences accurately predicted most subjects' HLA-A and HLA-B alleles. In an earlier analysis, productive rearrangement rates for most beta V segments clustered near 87% or 30%. Some V segments, including TRBV6-2 and TRBV6-3, were excluded as indistinguishable. Highly shared variants forming one cluster were likely a sequencing artifact.

V dropped 4 bases and J dropped 0 bases, with 9 bases sitting between them. CDR3 length: 14 amino acids. The germline V gene has CDR1 SGHRS and CDR2 YFSETQ. Sequencing was carried out using PBMCs. This chain links TRBV5-1 with TRBJ2-3; D call uncertain. This clonotype was sampled from a boy between 10 and 17 years old in good health and CMV-seronegative. The CDR3 region has the DNA TGCGCCAGCAGCCCCCGGTGGAGCACAGATACGCAGTATTTT. Its protein product is CASSPRWSTDTQYF. Supplemented by reference TRBV5-1 and TRBJ2-3, the full variable domain reads KAGVTQTPRYLIKTRGQQVTLSCSPISGHRSVSWYQQTPGQGLQFLFEYFSETQRNKGNFPGRFSGRQFSNSRSEMNVSTLELGDSALYLCASSPRWSTDTQYFGPGTRLTVL.